Sequencing of this T cell receptor beta chain was carried out in a study of T cells in Graves' hyperthyroidism and ophthalmopathy. Each person with ophthalmopathy scored at least 3 on the Clinical Activity Score, reached NOSPECS grade 4 or higher, and had been ill under 3 months. In this sample, this clonotype turned up a few times. The source material, RNA transcripts, was used to amplify TCR beta CDR3 regions. Initially, a first-round RT-PCR of the TCR CDR3 employed the HTBI primer set. TCRdb used MiXCR to reprocess the multiplex PCR reads, holding one entry per CDR3 protein. The sample includes approximately 300,000 distinct CDR3 sequences, about 18% seen only once; the top ten take about 50%. J lost 5 bases, V lost 3 bases, and 8 bases had no gene match. Germline CDR1 is SGHVS and CDR2 is FQNEAQ. The CDR3 consists of 16 residues.

Sequencing input: blood. The clonotype originates from a woman aged 55-70 years with Graves' ophthalmopathy. V usage is TRBV7-8 and J usage is TRBJ2-2, with 8 bases fitting TRBD2. The chain's CDR3 is CASSFSGGAGTGELFF. The CDR3 DNA sequence: TGTGCCAGCAGCTTCTCCGGGGGGGCAGGTACCGGGGAGCTGTTTTTT. The whole variable domain, filled in from reference TRBV7-8 and TRBJ2-2, reads GAGVSQSPRYKVAKRGQDVALRCDPISGHVSLFWYQQALGQGPEFLTYFQNEAQLDKSGLPSDRFFAERPEGSVSTLKIQRTQQEDSAVYLCASSFSGGAGTGELFFGEGSRLTVL.